The TCR beta chain under discussion was sequenced for a study of cytomegalovirus exposure and HLA in healthy donors. With respect to this clone: Its antigen is as yet unknown.

The study, taken as a whole, reports: TCR beta sequences numbering 15,000 to 20,000 were associated with HLA alleles at 0.05 false discovery rate in a later analysis. Common viral pathogens (according to a later analysis) appeared linked to several of the most significant clusters. As a later analysis showed, a missense DCLRE1C variant was linked to trimming of TCR beta V- and J-genes.

The primer mix had 60 Vbeta and 13 Jbeta primers. Clones were read by immunoSEQ multiplex PCR, and TCRdb kept only the in-frame ones, dropping some. The specimen's table records tens of thousands of clones. The clonotype comes from a male donor in good health and CMV-seronegative. The sequenced material came from PBMCs.

This CDR3 reads CASTGGYGYTF. Here the CDR3 DNA reads TGTGCCAGCACGGGGGGATATGGCTACACCTTC. The rearrangement links TRBV2 to TRBJ1-2; D perhaps matches TRBD1 (5 bases). The germline V gene has CDR1 SNHLY and CDR2 FYNNEI. The CDR3 sequence is 11 residues long. Trimming pared 7 bases from V and 5 bases from J, leaving 8 bases between. Using reference TRBV2 and TRBJ1-2 for the parts outside the CDR3, the full variable domain is EPEVTQTPSHQVTQMGQEVILRCVPISNHLYFYWYRQILGQKVEFLVSFYNNEISEKSEIFDDQFSVERPDGSNFTLKIRSTKLEDSAMYFCASTGGYGYTFGSGTRLTVV.